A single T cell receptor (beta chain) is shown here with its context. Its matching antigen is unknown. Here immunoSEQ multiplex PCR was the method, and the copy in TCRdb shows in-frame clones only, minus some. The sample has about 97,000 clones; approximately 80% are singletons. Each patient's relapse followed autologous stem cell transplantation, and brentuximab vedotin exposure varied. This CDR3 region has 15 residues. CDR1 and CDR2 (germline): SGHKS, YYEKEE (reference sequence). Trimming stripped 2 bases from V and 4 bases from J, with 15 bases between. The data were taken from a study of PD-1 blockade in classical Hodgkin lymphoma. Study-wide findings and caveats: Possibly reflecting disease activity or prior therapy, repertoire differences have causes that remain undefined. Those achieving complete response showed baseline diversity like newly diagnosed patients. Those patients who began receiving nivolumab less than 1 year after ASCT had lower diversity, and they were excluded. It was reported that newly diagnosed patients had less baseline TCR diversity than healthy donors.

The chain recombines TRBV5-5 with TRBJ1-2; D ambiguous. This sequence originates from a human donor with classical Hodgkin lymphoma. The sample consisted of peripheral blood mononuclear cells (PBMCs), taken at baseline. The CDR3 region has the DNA TGTGCCAGCAGCTTTTTTCCGGGCACCGGCTATGGCTACACCTTC. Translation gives CASSFFPGTGYGYTF.